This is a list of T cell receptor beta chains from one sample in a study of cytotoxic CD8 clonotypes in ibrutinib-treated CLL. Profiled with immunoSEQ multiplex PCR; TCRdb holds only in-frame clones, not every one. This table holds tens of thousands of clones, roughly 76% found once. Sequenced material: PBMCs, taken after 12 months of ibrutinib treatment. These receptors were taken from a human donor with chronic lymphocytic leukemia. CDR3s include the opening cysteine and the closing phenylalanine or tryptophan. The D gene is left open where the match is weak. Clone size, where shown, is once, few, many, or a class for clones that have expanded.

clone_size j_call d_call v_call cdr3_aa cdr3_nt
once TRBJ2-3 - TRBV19 CASSMSLSTDTQYF TGTGCCAGTAGTATGAGTCTTAGCACAGATACGCAGTATTTT
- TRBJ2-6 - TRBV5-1 CASSPSGANVLTF TGCGCCAGCAGTCCGTCCGGGGCCAACGTCCTGACTTTC
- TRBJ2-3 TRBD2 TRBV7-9 CASSRDSGTSGPGRDTQYF TGTGCCAGCAGCCGTGATTCCGGGACTAGCGGCCCAGGTAGAGATACGCAGTATTTT
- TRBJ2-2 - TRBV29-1 CSVSSRNTGELFF TGCAGCGTTAGCTCCAGAAACACCGGGGAGCTGTTTTTT
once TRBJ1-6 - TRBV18 CASSHTPPGTAYSPLHF TGTGCCAGCTCACACACCCCTCCAGGGACGGCCTATTCACCCCTCCACTTT
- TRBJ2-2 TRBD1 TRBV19 CASSTIQFPGQGTGELFF TGTGCCAGTAGTACCATACAATTCCCGGGACAGGGCACCGGGGAGCTGTTTTTT
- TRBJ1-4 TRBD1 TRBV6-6 CASSYSTGGREKLFF TGTGCCAGCAGTTACTCCACAGGGGGCCGGGAAAAACTGTTTTTT
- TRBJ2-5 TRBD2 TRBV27 CASSLGGLAGDPETQYF TGTGCCAGCAGTTTAGGGGGACTAGCGGGGGACCCAGAGACCCAGTACTTC
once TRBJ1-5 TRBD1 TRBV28 CASAEDRGLSHQPQHF TGTGCCAGCGCAGAGGATAGGGGGCTTTCTCATCAGCCCCAGCATTTT
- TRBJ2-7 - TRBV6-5 CASSTGPVGEQYF TGTGCCAGCAGTACGGGACCTGTGGGGGAGCAGTACTTC
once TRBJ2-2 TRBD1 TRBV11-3 CASSPPQGSRDTGELFF TGTGCCAGCAGCCCCCCACAGGGGAGTAGGGACACCGGGGAGCTGTTTTTT
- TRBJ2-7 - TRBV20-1 CSAYENYEQYF TGCAGTGCGTACGAAAATTACGAGCAGTACTTC
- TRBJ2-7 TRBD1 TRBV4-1 CASSQDRTGLGYEQYF TGCGCCAGCAGCCAAGATAGGACAGGCCTAGGCTACGAGCAGTACTTC
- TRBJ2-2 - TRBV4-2 CASSQGFYTGELFF TGTGCCAGCAGCCAAGGTTTTTATACCGGGGAGCTGTTTTTT
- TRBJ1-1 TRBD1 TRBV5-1 CASGQGDTEAFF TGCGCCAGCGGACAGGGTGACACTGAAGCTTTCTTT
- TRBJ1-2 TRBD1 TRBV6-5 CASPQGAPYDGYTF TGTGCCAGCCCACAGGGGGCGCCGTATGATGGCTACACCTTC
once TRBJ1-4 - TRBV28 CASSLYNEKLFF TGTGCCAGCAGTTTATACAATGAAAAACTGTTTTTT
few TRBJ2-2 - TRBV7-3 CASSLTLGSGELFF TGTGCCAGCAGCTTAACTCTGGGGTCCGGGGAGCTGTTTTTT
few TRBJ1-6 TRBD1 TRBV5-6 CASSSGQFNSPLHF TGTGCCAGCAGCTCGGGACAGTTTAATTCACCCCTCCACTTT
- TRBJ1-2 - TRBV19 CASSPANTGTGYTF TGTGCCAGTAGCCCCGCGAACACAGGGACCGGCTACACCTTC
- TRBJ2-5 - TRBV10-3 CAISELGETQYF TGTGCCATCAGTGAACTGGGGGAGACCCAGTACTTC
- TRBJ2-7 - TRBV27 CASSLFVGGYEQYF TGTGCCAGCAGTTTATTTGTCGGGGGATACGAGCAGTACTTC
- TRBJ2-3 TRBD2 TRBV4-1 CASSARRLAGSTDTQYF TGCGCCAGCAGTGCAAGAAGGCTAGCGGGGAGCACAGATACGCAGTATTTT
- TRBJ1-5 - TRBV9 CASTRSGHQPQHF TGTGCCAGCACCCGCTCGGGACATCAGCCCCAGCATTTT
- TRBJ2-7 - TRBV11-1 CASSLAIPAAYEQYF TGTGCCAGCAGCTTAGCTATCCCGGCGGCCTACGAGCAGTACTTC
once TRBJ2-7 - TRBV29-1 CSVAGRSSYEQYF TGCAGCGTTGCTGGGAGGAGCTCCTACGAGCAGTACTTC
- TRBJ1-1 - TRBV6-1 CASSEWLGTGRNTEAFF TGTGCCAGCAGTGAATGGTTAGGGACGGGAAGGAACACTGAAGCTTTCTTT
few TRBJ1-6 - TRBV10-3 CAIGQRDDLGAPLHF TGTGCCATCGGACAGAGGGACGACCTCGGGGCACCCCTCCACTTT
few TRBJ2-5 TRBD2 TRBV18 CASSPGLAGQETQYF TGTGCCAGCTCACCGGGACTAGCGGGGCAAGAGACCCAGTACTTC
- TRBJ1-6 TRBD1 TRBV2 CASSTAGTGGASPLHF TGTGCCAGCAGTACCGCCGGGACAGGGGGCGCGTCACCCCTCCACTTT